This T cell receptor (beta chain) stems from a study of blood T cell repertoires in COVID-19. The germline V gene encodes CDR1 SGDLS and CDR2 YYNGEE. This CDR3 contains 15 residues. The junction had 2 bases not matched to a gene; V was cut back by 0 bases and J by 0 bases. The table came from immunoSEQ multiplex PCR; TCRdb's copy has only in-frame clones and leaves some out. The table has hundreds of thousands of clones, 88% seen once. The clonotype originates from a woman aged 65 to 85 with COVID-19, enrolled during active disease. Sequencing was done on a sample of peripheral blood. V gene TRBV9 combines with J gene TRBJ2-7; 8 bases align to TRBD2. The chain's CDR3 is CASSVAGTSSYEQYF. DNA of the CDR3: TGTGCCAGCAGCGTAGCGGGGACTAGCTCCTACGAGCAGTACTTC.